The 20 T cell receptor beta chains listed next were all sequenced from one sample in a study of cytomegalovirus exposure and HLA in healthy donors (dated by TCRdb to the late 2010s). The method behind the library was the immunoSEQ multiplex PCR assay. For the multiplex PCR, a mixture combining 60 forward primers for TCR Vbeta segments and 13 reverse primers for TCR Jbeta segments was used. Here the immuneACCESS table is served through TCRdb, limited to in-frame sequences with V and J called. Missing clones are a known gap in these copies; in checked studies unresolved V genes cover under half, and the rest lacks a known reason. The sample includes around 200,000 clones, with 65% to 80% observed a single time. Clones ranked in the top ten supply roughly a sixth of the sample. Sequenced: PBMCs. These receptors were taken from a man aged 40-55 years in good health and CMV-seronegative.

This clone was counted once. In DNA, the CDR3 is TGCGCCAGCAGCCAAGCGTACGGTCGGCCCCAGCATTTT. Its protein product is CASSQAYGRPQHF. This chain links TRBV4-1 with TRBJ1-5; no reliable D call. The CDR3 sequence is 13 residues long. The V end lost 1 base, the J end lost 9 bases, and 10 bases lay between the germline ends. Germline V gene lookup returns CDR1 MGHRA and CDR2 YSYEKL.

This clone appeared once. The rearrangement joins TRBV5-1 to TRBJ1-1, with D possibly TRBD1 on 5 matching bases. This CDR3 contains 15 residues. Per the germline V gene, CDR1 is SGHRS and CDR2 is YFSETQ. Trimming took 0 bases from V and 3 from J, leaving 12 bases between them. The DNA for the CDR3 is TGCGCCAGCAGCTTGGGCGTGGTCAGGGACACTGAAGCTTTCTTT. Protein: CASSLGVVRDTEAFF.

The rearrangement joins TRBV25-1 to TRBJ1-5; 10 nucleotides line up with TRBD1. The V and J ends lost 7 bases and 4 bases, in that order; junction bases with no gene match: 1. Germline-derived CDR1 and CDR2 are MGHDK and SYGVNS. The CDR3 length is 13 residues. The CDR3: CASMGQGNQPQHF. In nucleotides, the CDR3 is TGTGCCAGCATGGGACAGGGGAATCAGCCCCAGCATTTT.

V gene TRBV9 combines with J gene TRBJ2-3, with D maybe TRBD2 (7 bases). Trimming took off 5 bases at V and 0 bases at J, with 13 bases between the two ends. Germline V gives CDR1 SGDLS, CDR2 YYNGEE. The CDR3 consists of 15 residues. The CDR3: CASSGRGTSTDTQYF. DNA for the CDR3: TGTGCCAGCAGTGGGAGGGGGACTAGCACAGATACGCAGTATTTT.

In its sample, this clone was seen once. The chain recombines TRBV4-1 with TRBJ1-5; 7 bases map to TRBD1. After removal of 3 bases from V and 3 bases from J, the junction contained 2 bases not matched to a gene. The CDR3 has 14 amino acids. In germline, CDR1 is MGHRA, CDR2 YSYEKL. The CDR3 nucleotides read TGCGCCAGCAGCCAGAGGGGGCTCAATCAGCCCCAGCATTTT. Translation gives CASSQRGLNQPQHF.

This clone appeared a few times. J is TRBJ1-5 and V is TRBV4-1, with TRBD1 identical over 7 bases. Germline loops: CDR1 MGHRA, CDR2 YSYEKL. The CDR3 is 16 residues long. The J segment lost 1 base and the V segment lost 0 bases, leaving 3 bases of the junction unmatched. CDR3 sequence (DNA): TGCGCCAGCAGCCAAGACAGGGGGATGAGCAATCAGCCCCAGCATTTT. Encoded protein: CASSQDRGMSNQPQHF.

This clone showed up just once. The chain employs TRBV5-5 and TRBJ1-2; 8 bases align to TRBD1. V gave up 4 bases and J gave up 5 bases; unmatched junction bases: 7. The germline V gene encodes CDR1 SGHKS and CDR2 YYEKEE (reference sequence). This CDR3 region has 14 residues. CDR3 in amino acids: CASSPDTGGYGYTF. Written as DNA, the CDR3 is TGTGCCAGCAGCCCTGATACAGGGGGGTATGGCTACACCTTC. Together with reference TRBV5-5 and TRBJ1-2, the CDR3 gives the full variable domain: DAGVTQSPTHLIKTRGQQVTLRCSPISGHKSVSWYQQVLGQGPQFIFQYYEKEERGRGNFPDRFSARQFPNYSSELNVNALLLGDSALYLCASSPDTGGYGYTFGSGTRLTVV.

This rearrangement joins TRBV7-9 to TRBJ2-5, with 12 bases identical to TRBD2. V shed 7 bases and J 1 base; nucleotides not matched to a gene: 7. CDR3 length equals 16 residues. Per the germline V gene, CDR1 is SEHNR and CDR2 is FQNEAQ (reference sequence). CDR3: CASNALAGGAQETQYF. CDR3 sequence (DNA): TGTGCCAGCAATGCACTAGCGGGAGGAGCCCAAGAGACCCAGTACTTC.

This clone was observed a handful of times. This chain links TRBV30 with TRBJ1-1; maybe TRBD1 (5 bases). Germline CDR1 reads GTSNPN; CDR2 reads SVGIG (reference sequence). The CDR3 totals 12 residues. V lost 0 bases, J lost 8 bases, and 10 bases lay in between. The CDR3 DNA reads TGTGCCTGGAGTGTGGGGGAGGCGGAAGCTTTCTTT. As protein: CAWSVGEAEAFF.

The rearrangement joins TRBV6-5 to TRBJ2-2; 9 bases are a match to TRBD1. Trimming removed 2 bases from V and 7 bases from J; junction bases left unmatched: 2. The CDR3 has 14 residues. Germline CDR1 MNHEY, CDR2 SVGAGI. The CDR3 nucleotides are TGTGCCAGCAGTTACGGGACAGGGTACGGGGAGCTGTTTTTT. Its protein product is CASSYGTGYGELFF.

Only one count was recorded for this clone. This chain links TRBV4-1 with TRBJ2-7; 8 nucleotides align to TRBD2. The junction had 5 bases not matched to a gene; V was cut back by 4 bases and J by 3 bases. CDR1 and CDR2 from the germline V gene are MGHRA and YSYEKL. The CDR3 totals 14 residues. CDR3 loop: CASSRTAGDYEQYF. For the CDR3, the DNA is TGCGCCAGCAGCCGAACAGCGGGGGACTACGAGCAGTACTTC.

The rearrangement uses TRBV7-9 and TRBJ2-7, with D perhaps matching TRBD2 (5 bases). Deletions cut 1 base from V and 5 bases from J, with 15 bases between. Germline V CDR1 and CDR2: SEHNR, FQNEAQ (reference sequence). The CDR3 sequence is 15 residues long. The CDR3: CASSLVVRGSDEQYF. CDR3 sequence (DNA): TGTGCCAGCAGCTTAGTCGTTCGGGGTTCGGACGAGCAGTACTTC.

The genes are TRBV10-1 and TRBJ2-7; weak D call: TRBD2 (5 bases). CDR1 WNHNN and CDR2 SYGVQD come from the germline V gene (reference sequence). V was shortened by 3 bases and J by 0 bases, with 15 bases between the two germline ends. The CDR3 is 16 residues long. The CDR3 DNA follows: TGCGCCAGCAGTGAAATTTTCGATAGCGACTCCTACGAGCAGTACTTC. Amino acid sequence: CASSEIFDSDSYEQYF.

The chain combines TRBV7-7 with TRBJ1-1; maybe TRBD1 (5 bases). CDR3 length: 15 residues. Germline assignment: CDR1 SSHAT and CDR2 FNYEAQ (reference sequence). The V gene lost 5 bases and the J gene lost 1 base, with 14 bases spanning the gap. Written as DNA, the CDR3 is TGTGCCAGCAGCCCTGTATTGGGGGGGAACACTGAAGCTTTCTTT. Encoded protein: CASSPVLGGNTEAFF.

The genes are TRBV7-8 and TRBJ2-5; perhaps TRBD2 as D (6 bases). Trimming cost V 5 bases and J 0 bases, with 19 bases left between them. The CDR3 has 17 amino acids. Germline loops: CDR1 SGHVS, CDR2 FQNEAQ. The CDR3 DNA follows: TGTGCCAGCAGCCCCTCACCGACTAGAAGTAACCAAGAGACCCAGTACTTC. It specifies CASSPSPTRSNQETQYF.

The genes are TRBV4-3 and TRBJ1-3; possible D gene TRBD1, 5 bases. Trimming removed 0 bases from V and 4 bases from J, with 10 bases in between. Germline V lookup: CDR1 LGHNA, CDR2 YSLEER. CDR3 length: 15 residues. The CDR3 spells CASSQERDSGNTIYF. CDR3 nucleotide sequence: TGCGCCAGCAGCCAAGAGAGGGACTCGGGAAACACCATATATTTT.

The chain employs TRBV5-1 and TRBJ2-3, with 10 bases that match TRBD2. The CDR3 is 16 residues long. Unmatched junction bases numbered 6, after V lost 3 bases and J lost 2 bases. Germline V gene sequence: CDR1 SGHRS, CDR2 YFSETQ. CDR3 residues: CASSSRLAGLTDTQYF. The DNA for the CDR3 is TGCGCCAGCAGCTCCAGACTAGCGGGCCTCACAGATACGCAGTATTTT.

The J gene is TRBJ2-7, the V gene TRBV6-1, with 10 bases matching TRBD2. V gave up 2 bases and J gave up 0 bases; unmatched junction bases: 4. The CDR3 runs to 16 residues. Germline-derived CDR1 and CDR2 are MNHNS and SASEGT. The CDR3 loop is CASSERERGGSYEQYF. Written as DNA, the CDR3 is TGTGCCAGCAGTGAAAGGGAGCGGGGGGGCTCCTACGAGCAGTACTTC.

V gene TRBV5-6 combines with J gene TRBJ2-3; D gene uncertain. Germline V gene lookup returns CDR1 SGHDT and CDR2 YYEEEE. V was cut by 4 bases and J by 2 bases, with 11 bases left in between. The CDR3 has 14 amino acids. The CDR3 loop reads CASSPQNPTDTQYF. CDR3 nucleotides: TGTGCCAGCAGCCCACAAAATCCCACAGATACGCAGTATTTT.

DNA for the CDR3: TGTGCCAGCGGAGCGGGACTAGCGGCCGATGAGCAGTTCTTC. Its translation: CASGAGLAADEQFF. The chain links TRBV2 to TRBJ2-1; 11 positions agree with TRBD2. Trimming removed 8 bases from V and 8 bases from J; junction bases left unmatched: 8. Germline V lookup: CDR1 SNHLY, CDR2 FYNNEI. The CDR3 spans 14 residues.